This is a list of T cell receptor beta chains from one sample in a study of blood T cells in healthy people across ages. TCRdb passed the 5' RACE reads through MiXCR, listing each CDR3 protein once. The sample has about 1.4 million distinct CDR3 sequences; 59% are singletons. The sample consisted of blood. The source of these receptors is a man younger than 35 in good health. Each CDR3 is given with its conserved first and last residue. The order of the fields is clone size, D gene, V gene, J gene, CDR3 DNA, CDR3 protein. D genes are given only for firm matches. Rows give clone size only sometimes, using once, few, many, or a class for an expanded clone.

clone_size: .; d_call: .; v_call: TRBV5-1; j_call: TRBJ2-7; cdr3_nt: TGCGCCAGCAGCTTTCCGGACGCGACCTCCTACGAGCAGTACTTC; cdr3_aa: CASSFPDATSYEQYF
clone_size: .; d_call: .; v_call: TRBV7-9; j_call: TRBJ2-7; cdr3_nt: TGTGCCAGCAGCCAAGAGGGGAGGCAGGCCCCCTACGAGCAGTACTTC; cdr3_aa: CASSQEGRQAPYEQYF
clone_size: .; d_call: TRBD2; v_call: TRBV10-3; j_call: TRBJ2-3; cdr3_nt: TGTGCCATCAGTGCCGGGACTAGCGGGCCAGATACGCAGTATTTT; cdr3_aa: CAISAGTSGPDTQYF
clone_size: .; d_call: .; v_call: TRBV15; j_call: TRBJ1-2; cdr3_nt: TGTGCCACCAGCAGAGATTGGAGGATGGGCTATGGCTACACCTTC; cdr3_aa: CATSRDWRMGYGYTF
clone_size: once; d_call: TRBD2; v_call: TRBV7-9; j_call: TRBJ2-1; cdr3_nt: TGTGCCAGCAGCCCACTAAGAACAAGACTAGCGGGACCCGAGTTCTTC; cdr3_aa: CASSPLRTRLAGPEFF
clone_size: .; d_call: .; v_call: TRBV11-2; j_call: TRBJ1-2; cdr3_nt: TGTGCCAGCAGCTTAGTTTCCGGGGTCGACTATGGCTACACCTTC; cdr3_aa: CASSLVSGVDYGYTF
clone_size: .; d_call: .; v_call: TRBV12-3/TRBV12-4; j_call: TRBJ2-1; cdr3_nt: TGTGCCAGCAGCGAAGGACTGATGACCAATGAGCAGTTCTTC; cdr3_aa: CASSEGLMTNEQFF
clone_size: .; d_call: TRBD1; v_call: TRBV7-9; j_call: TRBJ1-4; cdr3_nt: TGTGCCAGCAGCCTTACAGGGGACCTTAATGAAAAACTGTTTTTT; cdr3_aa: CASSLTGDLNEKLFF
clone_size: .; d_call: .; v_call: TRBV18; j_call: TRBJ1-4; cdr3_nt: TGTGCCAGCTCACCACCTCCCGGGTCAACTAATGAAAAACTGTTTTTT; cdr3_aa: CASSPPPGSTNEKLFF
clone_size: .; d_call: TRBD2; v_call: TRBV5-6; j_call: TRBJ2-1; cdr3_nt: TGTGCCAGCAGCTTGAACTCTCTGGGGGGGTCGGATAGGTTCTTC; cdr3_aa: CASSLNSLGGSDRFF
clone_size: few; d_call: .; v_call: TRBV6-1; j_call: TRBJ2-7; cdr3_nt: TGTGCCAGCGGCTCCCGGGAGACCTACGAGCAGTACTTC; cdr3_aa: CASGSRETYEQYF
clone_size: .; d_call: TRBD1; v_call: TRBV20-1; j_call: TRBJ1-5; cdr3_nt: TGCAGTGCTAGAGGGGGACAGGGAGGCAATCAGCCCCAGCATTTT; cdr3_aa: CSARGGQGGNQPQHF
clone_size: .; d_call: .; v_call: TRBV9; j_call: TRBJ1-6; cdr3_nt: TGTGCCAGCAGCCCTGGAAGGGAGCCCCTCCACTTT; cdr3_aa: CASSPGREPLHF
clone_size: .; d_call: .; v_call: TRBV20-1; j_call: TRBJ2-1; cdr3_nt: TGCAGTGCTAGAGATCTCGGGGAAGGCTCCTACAATGAGCAGTTCTTC; cdr3_aa: CSARDLGEGSYNEQFF
clone_size: few; d_call: TRBD1; v_call: TRBV27; j_call: TRBJ1-6; cdr3_nt: TGTGCCAGCAGATGGGGACAGGGGAATTCACCCCTCCACTTT; cdr3_aa: CASRWGQGNSPLHF
clone_size: .; d_call: TRBD2; v_call: TRBV7-2; j_call: TRBJ2-3; cdr3_nt: TGTGCCAGCAGCTCCCGGGATGGGCTAGCGGGGGGGCCGACAGATACGCAGTATTTT; cdr3_aa: CASSSRDGLAGGPTDTQYF
clone_size: few; d_call: TRBD1; v_call: TRBV4-3; j_call: TRBJ1-2; cdr3_nt: TGCGCCAGCAGCCATCCGGGACAGTCTTTCTATGGCTACACCTTC; cdr3_aa: CASSHPGQSFYGYTF
clone_size: .; d_call: .; v_call: TRBV4-2; j_call: TRBJ2-6; cdr3_nt: TGTGCCAGCAGCCAAGTGGGTTACTCTGGGGCCAACGTCCTGACTTTC; cdr3_aa: CASSQVGYSGANVLTF
clone_size: few; d_call: .; v_call: TRBV10-2; j_call: TRBJ2-5; cdr3_nt: TGCGCCAGCAGTGGACGGGGGCATATTGGTGAGACCCAGTACTTC; cdr3_aa: CASSGRGHIGETQYF
clone_size: .; d_call: TRBD2; v_call: TRBV7-9; j_call: TRBJ2-7; cdr3_nt: TGTGCCAGCAGCTTTTCGCTAGCGGGAGGAAAGTACTTC; cdr3_aa: CASSFSLAGGKYF
clone_size: few; d_call: .; v_call: TRBV25-1; j_call: TRBJ2-5; cdr3_nt: TGTGCCAGCAGTGAAGATAGAGGGTCAGAGACCCAGTACTTC; cdr3_aa: CASSEDRGSETQYF
clone_size: few; d_call: .; v_call: TRBV2; j_call: TRBJ1-5; cdr3_nt: TGTGCCAGCAGTCAAACCCGGGGCAATCAGCCCCAGCATTTT; cdr3_aa: CASSQTRGNQPQHF
clone_size: .; d_call: TRBD2; v_call: TRBV20-1; j_call: TRBJ2-1; cdr3_nt: TGCAGTGCTAGAGTGGGACTAGCAGATTACAATGAGCAGTTCTTC; cdr3_aa: CSARVGLADYNEQFF
clone_size: .; d_call: .; v_call: TRBV18; j_call: TRBJ1-5; cdr3_nt: TGTGCCAGCTCACGCCAGACTGGGTCGCAGCCCCAGCATTTT; cdr3_aa: CASSRQTGSQPQHF
clone_size: .; d_call: TRBD1; v_call: TRBV12-3/TRBV12-4; j_call: TRBJ1-1; cdr3_nt: TGTGCCAGCAGTTTTACCGACAGGGCGTACACTGAAGCTTTCTTT; cdr3_aa: CASSFTDRAYTEAFF
clone_size: few; d_call: TRBD1; v_call: TRBV6-2/TRBV6-3; j_call: TRBJ1-1; cdr3_nt: TGTGCCAGCAGTCGGGACAGCGAAGCTTTCTTT; cdr3_aa: CASSRDSEAFF
clone_size: once; d_call: .; v_call: TRBV7-9; j_call: TRBJ2-7; cdr3_nt: TGTGCCAGCAGCAACCTCCAATGGCAGAGCCCTTCCTACGAGCAGTACTTC; cdr3_aa: CASSNLQWQSPSYEQYF
clone_size: once; d_call: .; v_call: TRBV3-1; j_call: TRBJ2-3; cdr3_nt: TGTGCCAGCAGCCAAGGAGGGGCCGCCACCACAGATACGCAGTATTTT; cdr3_aa: CASSQGGAATTDTQYF
clone_size: .; d_call: TRBD1; v_call: TRBV20-1; j_call: TRBJ2-5; cdr3_nt: TGCAGTGCCTTACGTGTTGGGACAGGGCTCCAAGAGACCCAGTACTTC; cdr3_aa: CSALRVGTGLQETQYF
clone_size: .; d_call: .; v_call: TRBV27; j_call: TRBJ1-1; cdr3_nt: TGTGCCAGCAGTTTATGGGCGAGAATGAACACTGAAGCTTTCTTT; cdr3_aa: CASSLWARMNTEAFF
clone_size: .; d_call: .; v_call: TRBV20-1; j_call: TRBJ1-2; cdr3_nt: TGCAGTGCGGCACAATTGGGGTATGGCTACACCTTC; cdr3_aa: CSAAQLGYGYTF
clone_size: .; d_call: .; v_call: TRBV7-9; j_call: TRBJ2-3; cdr3_nt: TGTGCCAGCAGCACGACTAGGAGCACAGATACGCAGTATTTT; cdr3_aa: CASSTTRSTDTQYF
clone_size: few; d_call: .; v_call: TRBV12-5; j_call: TRBJ2-7; cdr3_nt: TGTGCTAGTGCTATCGGAGGGCACTCCTACGAGCAGTACTTC; cdr3_aa: CASAIGGHSYEQYF
clone_size: .; d_call: TRBD2; v_call: TRBV2; j_call: TRBJ2-3; cdr3_nt: TGTGCCAGCACCGGACTAGTAGGAGATACGCAGTATTTT; cdr3_aa: CASTGLVGDTQYF
clone_size: .; d_call: .; v_call: TRBV4-1; j_call: TRBJ2-5; cdr3_nt: TGCGCCAGCAGCCAAATGGACCAAGAGACCCAGTACTTC; cdr3_aa: CASSQMDQETQYF
clone_size: .; d_call: .; v_call: TRBV14; j_call: TRBJ2-7; cdr3_nt: TGTGCCAGCAGCCAAGATAAAGGCAAGAGCTCCTACGAGCAGTACTTC; cdr3_aa: CASSQDKGKSSYEQYF
clone_size: .; d_call: TRBD2; v_call: TRBV4-1; j_call: TRBJ2-1; cdr3_nt: TGCGCCAGCAGCCAAGGGCCCTTCGGGGCGGGGGGACAAGAGACCCAGTTCTTC; cdr3_aa: CASSQGPFGAGGQETQFF
clone_size: once; d_call: .; v_call: TRBV28; j_call: TRBJ1-5; cdr3_nt: TGTGCCAGCAGTACACGGGGGGCTCAGCCCCAGCATTTT; cdr3_aa: CASSTRGAQPQHF
clone_size: .; d_call: .; v_call: TRBV4-1; j_call: TRBJ2-5; cdr3_nt: TGTGCCAGCAGCCAATCCGGGGAGACCCAGTACTTC; cdr3_aa: CASSQSGETQYF
clone_size: .; d_call: TRBD2; v_call: TRBV6-2/TRBV6-3; j_call: TRBJ2-2; cdr3_nt: TGTGCCAGCAGTTACGGGCTAGCGGGAGGTACCGGGGAGCTGTTTTTT; cdr3_aa: CASSYGLAGGTGELFF
clone_size: few; d_call: .; v_call: TRBV14; j_call: TRBJ2-3; cdr3_nt: TGTGCCAGCAGTCCGAGTGGCTTCGGCACAGATACGCAGTATTTT; cdr3_aa: CASSPSGFGTDTQYF